This T cell receptor beta chain was captured in a study of T cells in Graves' hyperthyroidism and ophthalmopathy. For Graves' hyperthyroidism to be stable, ophthalmopathy could not progress within 18 months. Germline V lookup: CDR1 MGHDK, CDR2 SYGVNS. Trimming removed 5 bases at V and 3 bases at J, with 10 bases between. This CDR3 is 14 amino acids long. TCR beta CDR3 regions were amplified from RNA transcripts. The HTBI set primed first-round TCR CDR3 RT-PCR. TCRdb ran MiXCR on the multiplex PCR reads and lists one entry per CDR3 protein. The repertoire includes hundreds of thousands of distinct CDR3 sequences, 38% of them detected once, and more than 7% sits in the top ten. This clonotype was recorded at least ten times.

The source is a man aged 18 to 29 with Graves' hyperthyroidism. The chain links TRBV25-1 to TRBJ2-2, with D perhaps being TRBD1 or TRBD2 (5 bases each). Source material: blood. The CDR3 loop is CASSRQGDTGELFF. In nucleotides, the CDR3 is TGTGCCAGCAGTAGGCAGGGAGACACCGGGGAGCTGTTTTTT.